The 16 T cell receptor beta chains below come from one sample, sequenced in a study of OX40 agonist ivuxolimab in advanced cancers. Repertoires were generated with immunoSEQ multiplex PCR, while TCRdb's copy carries only in-frame clones and drops some. Here the sample spans approximately 60,000 clones, about 82% being singletons. Specimen: CD4+ or CD8+ T cells sorted from blood, collected in a trial of the OX40 agonist ivuxolimab. These receptor sequences come from an adult with an advanced solid tumor such as melanoma, head and neck, liver or kidney cancer.

CDR3 loop: CASSIRGQGAYTGELFF. The CDR3, as DNA: TGTGCCAGTAGTATAAGGGGACAGGGGGCATACACCGGGGAGCTGTTTTTT. This chain uses TRBV19 with TRBJ2-2, with 12 bases fitting TRBD1. CDR3 length: 17 residues. The J segment lost 3 bases and the V segment lost 2 bases, leaving 4 bases of the junction unmatched. Per the germline V gene, CDR1 is LNHDA and CDR2 is SQIVND (reference sequence). Based on the CDR3 plus reference TRBV19 and TRBJ2-2, the full variable domain is DGGITQSPKYLFRKEGQNVTLSCEQNLNHDAMYWYRQDPGQGLRLIYYSQIVNDFQKGDIAEGYSVSREKKESFPLTVTSAQKNPTAFYLCASSIRGQGAYTGELFFGEGSRLTVL.

The V and J genes are TRBV10-3 and TRBJ1-5; D is unclear. Trimming stripped 7 bases from V and 0 bases from J, with 10 bases between. The CDR3 sequence is 14 residues long. Germline CDR1 reads ENHRY; CDR2 reads SYGVKD. CDR3 nucleotides: TGTGCCATCAAGGGCCAGCCTAGCAATCAGCCCCAGCATTTT. Protein product: CAIKGQPSNQPQHF.

This clone was detected only once. The J gene is TRBJ1-6, the V gene TRBV4-3; no firm D call. V was pared by 5 bases and J by 10 bases, with 12 bases between. Germline CDR1 reads LGHNA; CDR2 reads YSLEER. This CDR3 contains 13 residues. DNA of the CDR3: TGCGCCAGCAGCTTCCGAACCGACTCACCCCTCCACTTT. Amino acid sequence: CASSFRTDSPLHF.

The CDR3 coding sequence is TGTGCCAGCAGTTCCCGGGGAGGAGCTTTCTTT. Translated: CASSSRGGAFF. The chain couples TRBV6-1 to TRBJ1-1; the D is unclear. Looked up from germline, CDR1 is MNHNS and CDR2 is SASEGT. This CDR3 spans 11 amino acids. The V and J ends lost 5 bases and 10 bases respectively, with 11 bases between them.

J is TRBJ1-5 and V is TRBV7-2, with no clear D. CDR1 is SGHTA, CDR2 FQGNSA, per germline. The CDR3 covers 15 residues. V lost 5 bases to trimming and J lost 0 bases, with 11 bases between them. CDR3 loop: CASSPRAGSNQPQHF. In DNA, the CDR3 is TGTGCCAGCAGCCCGAGAGCGGGTAGCAATCAGCCCCAGCATTTT.

The chain employs TRBV7-2 and TRBJ2-3, with 12 positions matching TRBD1. From germline, CDR1 is SGHTA and CDR2 FQGNSA. The CDR3 spans 15 residues. The V gene end was trimmed by 5 bases and the J gene end by 4 bases; junction bases not matched to a gene: 4. The CDR3 region is CASSAWDRGPDTQYF. The CDR3 DNA sequence: TGTGCCAGCAGCGCCTGGGACAGGGGGCCAGATACGCAGTATTTT.

The chain is built from TRBV7-2 and TRBJ2-2; 7 positions agree with TRBD2. Germline CDR1 and CDR2: SGHTA and FQGNSA. The CDR3 has 15 amino acids. V lost 3 bases and J lost 5; bases outside the gene matches: 6. This CDR3 is CASSLGLAVTGELFF. The CDR3 nucleotides read TGTGCCAGCAGCTTGGGTCTAGCGGTTACCGGGGAGCTGTTTTTT. The variable domain in full, with the rest retrieved from reference TRBV7-2 and TRBJ2-2, is GAGVSQSPSNKVTEKGKDVELRCDPISGHTALYWYRQSLGQGLEFLIYFQGNSAPDKSGLPSDRFSAERTGGSVSTLTIQRTQQEDSAVYLCASSLGLAVTGELFFGEGSRLTVL.

This clone was picked up one time. This chain uses TRBV21-1 with TRBJ2-7; the table calls TRBD1, which could not be checked here. TRBV21-1 is annotated as a pseudogene. This CDR3 has 19 residues. The CDR3 DNA is TGTGCCAGCCTAAGGGGGCCCAGGGGTCACCTTACTTACTCCTACGAGCAGTACTTC. It yields the protein CASLRGPRGHLTYSYEQYF.

The rearrangement uses TRBV4-1 and TRBJ1-5; D is unclear. The ends were cut back, 0 bases at V and 0 bases at J, with 9 bases in the middle. The CDR3 sequence is 16 residues long. Germline V gives CDR1 MGHRA, CDR2 YSYEKL. The CDR3 nucleotides read TGCGCCAGCAGCCAAGACGCGGCAGATAGCAATCAGCCCCAGCATTTT. It yields the protein CASSQDAADSNQPQHF.

V usage is TRBV5-5 and J usage is TRBJ1-2, with TRBD1 matching over 10 bases. Germline V lookup: CDR1 SGHKS, CDR2 YYEKEE (reference sequence). This CDR3 has 16 amino acids. V gave up 0 bases and J gave up 4 bases; unmatched junction bases: 6. Here the CDR3 DNA reads TGTGCCAGCAGCTTGGTGTCGGGGACAGGGGTCTATGGCTACACCTTC. It specifies CASSLVSGTGVYGYTF.

This clone came up once. The chain is built from TRBV21-1 and TRBJ2-7; the table's D call, TRBD2, was not checked against the DNA. TRBV21-1 is a pseudogene. There are 17 residues in the CDR3. The CDR3 here is CASSKSSSGKQYYEQYF. Written as DNA, the CDR3 is TGTGCCAGCAGCAAAAGTTCTAGCGGAAAGCAATACTACGAGCAGTACTTC.

V and J are TRBV2 and TRBJ1-2, with 8 bases that match TRBD1. Germline-derived CDR1 and CDR2 are SNHLY and FYNNEI. The CDR3 contains 13 residues. Trimming at V came to 7 bases and at J to 6 bases, leaving 7 bases not matched to a gene. The CDR3 DNA reads as TGTGCCAGCATCCTGGACAGGGCTAATGGCTACACCTTC. Amino acids: CASILDRANGYTF.

The rearrangement uses TRBV6-5 and TRBJ1-1, with unresolved D. The CDR3 covers 13 residues. The germline gives CDR1 MNHEY, CDR2 SVGAGI. Trimming removed 5 bases from V and 1 base from J, with 8 bases in between. The DNA of the CDR3 is TGTGCCAGCAGTAGACCGGGGAACACTGAAGCTTTCTTT. The encoded protein is CASSRPGNTEAFF.

The rearrangement joins TRBV30 to TRBJ2-5; possible D gene TRBD1, 5 bases. Germline CDR1 GTSNPN, CDR2 SVGIG (reference sequence). Trimming cost V 0 bases and J 2 bases, with 13 bases left between them. The CDR3 is 15 amino acids. CDR3 amino acids: CAWSVRAGLQETQYF. For the CDR3, the DNA is TGTGCCTGGAGTGTAAGGGCAGGGCTACAAGAGACCCAGTACTTC.

CDR3 amino acids: CASSSPGRSGNTIYF. In DNA form, the CDR3 reads TGTGCCAGCAGCAGCCCAGGACGCTCTGGAAACACCATATATTTT. The rearrangement joins TRBV9 to TRBJ1-3; D is uncertain. Per the germline V gene, CDR1 is SGDLS and CDR2 is YYNGEE. The V and J ends lost 4 bases and 0 bases respectively, with 11 bases between them. This CDR3 is 15 amino acids long.

The chain carries TRBV7-9 and TRBJ2-3, with 9 bases lining up with TRBD1. The CDR3 is made up of 14 amino acids. CDR1 is SEHNR, CDR2 FQNEAQ, per germline (reference sequence). The junction had 6 bases not matched to a gene; V was cut back by 4 bases and J by 7 bases. The CDR3 spells CASSWDRERYTQYF. The DNA of the CDR3 is TGTGCCAGCAGCTGGGACAGGGAACGGTATACGCAGTATTTT. Complete variable domain (other parts from reference TRBV7-9 and TRBJ2-3): DTGVSQNPRHKITKRGQNVTFRCDPISEHNRLYWYRQTLGQGPEFLTYFQNEAQLEKSRLLSDRFSAERPKGSFSTLEIQRTEQGDSAMYLCASSWDRERYTQYFGPGTRLTVL.